This T cell receptor (beta chain) was found in a study of T-cell memory formation after mild COVID-19. Study-wide results and limits: The CD4+ clones that contracted clustered mainly within CM and EM, and the CD8+ clones concentrated in EMRA. Pre-infection memory harbored some responding clones, suggesting cross-reactive memory joined.

Concerning this clonotype itself: Antigen specificity is unknown.

The CDR3 consists of 17 residues. The J segment lost 3 bases and the V segment lost 3 bases, leaving 10 bases of the junction unmatched. The germline CDR1 and CDR2 sequences are SGHVS and FQNEAQ. The TCR alpha and TCR beta cDNA libraries, bearing sample barcodes and UMIs, were generated by 5'RACE using constant-segment primers. MiXCR, run by TCRdb on the 5' RACE reads, gives a single entry per CDR3 protein. Among a few hundred thousand distinct CDR3 sequences listed, about 17% were seen once. This clonotype originated in a man younger than 35 who had mild COVID-19 (a few samples of this study predate the infection). Cell type and time point are not known. V is TRBV7-8 and J is TRBJ2-1; TRBD2 matches at 8 bases. Sequences were obtained from PBMCs or a T cell subset sorted from them (not recorded which). CDR3 nucleotide sequence: TGTGCCAGCAGCTTGGTATACCGCGGGGGGAGCTACAATGAGCAGTTCTTC. The encoded protein is CASSLVYRGGSYNEQFF.